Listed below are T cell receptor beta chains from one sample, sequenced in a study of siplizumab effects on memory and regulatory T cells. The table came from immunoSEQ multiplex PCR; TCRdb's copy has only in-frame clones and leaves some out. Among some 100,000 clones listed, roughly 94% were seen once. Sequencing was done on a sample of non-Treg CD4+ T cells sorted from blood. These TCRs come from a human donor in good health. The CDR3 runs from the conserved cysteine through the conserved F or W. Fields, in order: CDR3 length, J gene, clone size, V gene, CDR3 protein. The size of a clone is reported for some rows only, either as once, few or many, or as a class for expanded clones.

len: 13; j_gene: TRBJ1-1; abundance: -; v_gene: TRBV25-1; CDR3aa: CASSGRSSHEAFF
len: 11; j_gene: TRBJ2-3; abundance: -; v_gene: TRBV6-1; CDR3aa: CASSFSGSQYF
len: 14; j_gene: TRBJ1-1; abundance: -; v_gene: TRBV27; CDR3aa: CASTSDRTNTEAFF
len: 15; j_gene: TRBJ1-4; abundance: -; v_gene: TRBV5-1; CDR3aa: CASSLGRATNEKLFF
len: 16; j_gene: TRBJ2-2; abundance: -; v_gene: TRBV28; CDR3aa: CASSTPATGETGELFF
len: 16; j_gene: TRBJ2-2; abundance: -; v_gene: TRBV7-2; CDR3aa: CASSPYSGLAAGELFF
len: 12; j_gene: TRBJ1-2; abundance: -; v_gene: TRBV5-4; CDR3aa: CASLDRESGYTF
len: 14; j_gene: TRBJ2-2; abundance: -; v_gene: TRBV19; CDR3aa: CASSRPQGRAELFF
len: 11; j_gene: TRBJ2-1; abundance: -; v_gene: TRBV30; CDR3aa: CAWSQDNEQFF
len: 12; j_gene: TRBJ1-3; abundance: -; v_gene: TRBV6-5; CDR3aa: CASSYSGNTIYF
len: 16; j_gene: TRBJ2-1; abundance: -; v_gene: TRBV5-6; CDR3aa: CASSLGEINRDNEQFF
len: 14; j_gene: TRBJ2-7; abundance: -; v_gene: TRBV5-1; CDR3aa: CASSPGQGRQEQYF
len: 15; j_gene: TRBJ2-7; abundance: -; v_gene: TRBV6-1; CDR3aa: CASTAGGNVFYEQYF
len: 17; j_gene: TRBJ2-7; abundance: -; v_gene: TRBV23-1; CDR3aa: CASSQSTGAEFSYEQYF
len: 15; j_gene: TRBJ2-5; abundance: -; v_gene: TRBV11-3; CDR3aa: CASSHGGRGQETQYF
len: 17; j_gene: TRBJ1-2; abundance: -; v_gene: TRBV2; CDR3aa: CASRDPVISEGGPGYTF
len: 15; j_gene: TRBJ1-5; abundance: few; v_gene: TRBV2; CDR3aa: CASSSEQGSNQPQHF
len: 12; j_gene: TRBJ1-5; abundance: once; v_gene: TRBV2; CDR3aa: CASSTSNQPQHF
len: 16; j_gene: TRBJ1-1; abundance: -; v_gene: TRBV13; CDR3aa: CASAKRLGAANTEAFF
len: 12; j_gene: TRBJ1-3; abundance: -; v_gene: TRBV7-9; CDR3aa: CASSLWGGTIYF
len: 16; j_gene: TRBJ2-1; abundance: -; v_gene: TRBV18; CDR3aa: CASSLGWGGNVDEQFF